The 26 T cell receptor beta chains listed next were all sequenced from one sample in a study of OX40 agonist ivuxolimab in advanced cancers. TCRdb's copy holds only in-frame clones and misses some; the assay was immunoSEQ multiplex PCR. Of around 80,000 clones listed, about 91% are singletons. Specimen: CD4+ or CD8+ T cells sorted from blood, collected in a trial of the OX40 agonist ivuxolimab. The receptors stem from an adult with an advanced solid tumor such as melanoma, head and neck, liver or kidney cancer.

This clone turned up a few times. The chain joins TRBV11-2 to TRBJ2-2; the match to TRBD1 covers 7 bases. J gave up 1 base and V 4 bases, and 3 bases lay outside the gene matches. The CDR3 has 15 residues. Looked up from germline, CDR1 is SGHAT and CDR2 is FQNNGV. CDR3 sequence: CASSSGTENTGELFF. CDR3 nucleotides: TGTGCCAGCAGCTCCGGGACAGAGAACACCGGGGAGCTGTTTTTT.

V and J are TRBV28 and TRBJ1-4, with 8 bases that match TRBD1. CDR1 is MDHEN and CDR2 is SYDVKM in the germline V gene. Trimming removed 5 bases from V and 4 bases from J; junction bases left unmatched: 3. This CDR3 contains 14 residues. The CDR3, as DNA: TGTGCCAGCAGTACAGGGGGGCGTAATGAAAAACTGTTTTTT. Encoded protein: CASSTGGRNEKLFF.

This sequence joins TRBV7-2 and TRBJ2-1; 8 positions agree with TRBD2. The CDR3 sequence is 16 residues long. Trimming cost V 5 bases and J 0 bases; bases outside gene matches: 6. Germline CDR1 SGHTA, CDR2 FQGNSA. CDR3 nucleotide sequence: TGTGCCAGCAGCAGTAGCGGGGCAAGCTCCTACAATGAGCAGTTCTTC. It is translated as CASSSSGASSYNEQFF.

This chain uses TRBV6-5 with TRBJ2-3; TRBD1 matches at 7 bases. This CDR3 region has 14 residues. Trimming cost V 4 bases and J 1 base; bases outside gene matches: 2. From germline, CDR1 is MNHEY and CDR2 SVGAGI. CDR3 in DNA: TGTGCCAGCAGTTTTCAGGGGGGCACAGATACGCAGTATTTT. The encoded protein is CASSFQGGTDTQYF.

The chain couples TRBV5-1 to TRBJ1-2; 11 nucleotides match TRBD1. Looked up from germline, CDR1 is SGHRS and CDR2 is YFSETQ. This CDR3 has 15 amino acids. Trimming removed 4 bases from V and 3 bases from J; junction bases left unmatched: 5. CDR3: CASSPGQGVYYGYTF. The CDR3, as DNA: TGCGCCAGCAGCCCGGGACAGGGGGTGTACTATGGCTACACCTTC.

The chain has TRBV7-9 and TRBJ2-3; 7 positions agree with TRBD1. The germline gives CDR1 SEHNR, CDR2 FQNEAQ (reference sequence). The trim removed 6 bases at V and 5 bases at J, leaving 8 bases unmatched. The length of the CDR3 is 14 residues. The CDR3 loop reads CASRLTGDLDTQYF. The CDR3 DNA reads as TGTGCCAGCAGACTTACAGGGGATTTAGATACGCAGTATTTT.

J is TRBJ2-3 and V is TRBV7-9; 7 bases are a match to TRBD2. The germline V gene has CDR1 SEHNR and CDR2 FQNEAQ (reference sequence). Trimming removed 5 bases from V and 1 base from J; junction bases left unmatched: 6. The length of the CDR3 is 15 residues. The CDR3 sequence is CASSPGTSGTDTQYF. Written as DNA, the CDR3 is TGTGCCAGCAGCCCCGGTACTAGCGGCACAGATACGCAGTATTTT.

This clone occurred once. This chain links TRBV7-9 with TRBJ2-7; 7 bases fit TRBD2. The trim removed 3 bases at V and 2 bases at J, leaving 1 base unmatched. The CDR3 covers 13 residues. In germline, CDR1 is SEHNR, CDR2 FQNEAQ (reference sequence). Written as DNA, the CDR3 is TGTGCCAGCAGCTTTGCGGGGGCCTACGAGCAGTACTTC. It translates to CASSFAGAYEQYF.

The V and J genes are TRBV18 and TRBJ1-5; D call uncertain. Germline CDR1 and CDR2: KGHSH and LQKENI. Trimming pared 2 bases from V and 2 bases from J, leaving 10 bases between. CDR3 size: 15 residues. CDR3 coding DNA: TGTGCCAGCTCACCAGGTCCACCGGGCAATCAGCCCCAGCATTTT. Translation: CASSPGPPGNQPQHF.

V gene TRBV5-1 combines with J gene TRBJ2-3, with a possible D match to TRBD2 (6 bases). CDR3 length: 15 residues. V lost 0 bases to trimming and J lost 5 bases, with 13 bases between them. Germline V gives CDR1 SGHRS, CDR2 YFSETQ. CDR3 sequence (DNA): TGCGCCAGCAGCTTGGTCGGGACTGGGGGAGATACGCAGTATTTT. Translated, it gives CASSLVGTGGDTQYF.

This sequence joins TRBV5-1 and TRBJ2-3; D possibly uses TRBD1 or TRBD2 (6 bases each). CDR3 length: 17 amino acids. From germline, CDR1 is SGHRS and CDR2 YFSETQ. V gave up 4 bases and J gave up 0 bases, with 18 bases separating them. The CDR3 DNA reads as TGCGCCAGCAGCGGTACATTGGGGGGCGTGAGCACAGATACGCAGTATTTT. This encodes CASSGTLGGVSTDTQYF.

The V gene is TRBV30, the J gene TRBJ2-2; 14 bases are a match to TRBD2. CDR3 length: 15 residues. Germline loops: CDR1 GTSNPN, CDR2 SVGIG (reference sequence). Losses at the gene ends were 5 bases for V and 7 bases for J; bases not matched to a gene: 6. Here the CDR3 DNA reads TGTGCCTGGCAGGGACTAGCGGGAGCGGGCGGGGAGCTGTTTTTT. This encodes CAWQGLAGAGGELFF.

This clone was seen just once. The V call is TRBV6-1, the J call TRBJ1-5, with D unclear. Germline lookup yields CDR1 MNHNS and CDR2 SASEGT. The CDR3 extends over 13 amino acids. V dropped 7 bases and J dropped 0 bases, with 7 bases sitting between them. CDR3 nucleotide sequence: TGTGCCAGCAAAGTGAGTAGCAATCAGCCCCAGCATTTT. Encoded protein: CASKVSSNQPQHF.

Here the CDR3 DNA reads TGTGCCAGCACCTCCGGACAGGGCACAGATACGCAGTATTTT. Its protein product is CASTSGQGTDTQYF. V usage is TRBV28 and J usage is TRBJ2-3, with 7 nucleotides matching TRBD1. The CDR3 covers 14 residues. The J segment lost 1 base and the V segment lost 7 bases, leaving 5 bases of the junction unmatched. Germline V gives CDR1 MDHEN, CDR2 SYDVKM.

The rearrangement joins TRBV5-1 to TRBJ2-7; D perhaps matches TRBD2 (6 bases). This CDR3 has 15 amino acids. V was trimmed by 1 base and J by 3 bases, leaving 14 bases between them. The germline V gene encodes CDR1 SGHRS and CDR2 YFSETQ. Here the CDR3 DNA reads TGCGCCAGCAGCTTGAACCCGGGACTGAGCTACGAGCAGTACTTC. It translates to CASSLNPGLSYEQYF.

The table lists this clone with a few counts. This CDR3 is CASSGGVQETQYF. CDR3 coding DNA: TGTGCCAGCAGCGGCGGGGTCCAAGAGACCCAGTACTTC. The rearrangement joins TRBV9 to TRBJ2-5; tentative D call: TRBD2 (6 bases). V lost 3 bases and J lost 1, with 7 bases in between. The V gene's germline CDR1 is SGDLS and CDR2 YYNGEE. This CDR3 comprises 13 residues.

This chain uses TRBV18 with TRBJ2-1; 9 nucleotides align to TRBD2. This CDR3 contains 18 residues. V was pared by 0 bases and J by 7 bases, with 13 bases of the junction left unmatched. Germline V gene sequence: CDR1 KGHSH, CDR2 LQKENI. The CDR3 loop reads CASSPPTVAGGYDNEQFF. The CDR3, as DNA: TGTGCCAGCTCACCACCGACGGTCGCGGGAGGGTATGATAATGAGCAGTTCTTC.

The chain carries TRBV4-1 and TRBJ2-1; D is possibly TRBD1 (5 bases). From germline, CDR1 is MGHRA and CDR2 YSYEKL. CDR3 length equals 17 residues. Trimming stripped 1 base from V and 0 bases from J, with 13 bases between. The CDR3 spells CASSQGGLTSSYNEQFF. In DNA form, the CDR3 reads TGCGCCAGCAGCCAAGGGGGCCTGACGAGCTCCTACAATGAGCAGTTCTTC.

This rearrangement joins TRBV6-5 to TRBJ1-2; 7 bases are a match to TRBD1. The CDR3 is 16 residues long. CDR1 MNHEY and CDR2 SVGAGI come from the germline V gene. Trimming took 0 bases from V and 6 from J; bases not matched to a gene: 10. The CDR3: CASSYSGRGISNGYTF. The CDR3 DNA reads TGTGCCAGCAGTTACTCGGGCAGGGGGATTTCGAATGGCTACACCTTC.

V is TRBV10-2 and J is TRBJ2-2; TRBD2 aligns across 12 bases. Germline lookup yields CDR1 WSHSY and CDR2 SAAADI. V dropped 2 bases and J dropped 1; count of bases not matched to a gene: 5. This CDR3 region has 18 residues. Here the CDR3 reads CASSEVASGRGNTGELFF. DNA of the CDR3: TGCGCCAGCAGTGAGGTGGCTAGCGGGAGGGGGAACACCGGGGAGCTGTTTTTT.

The chain joins TRBV5-1 to TRBJ1-2; D is perhaps TRBD1 (6 bases). The CDR3 runs to 14 residues. The germline CDR1 and CDR2 sequences are SGHRS and YFSETQ. The V gene lost 0 bases and the J gene lost 7 bases, with 13 bases spanning the gap. DNA of the CDR3: TGCGCCAGCAGCTTGGGGACAGCCAACGGTGGCTACACCTTC. Translation gives CASSLGTANGGYTF.

The CDR3 nucleotides read TGTGCCAGTAGAACAGGGGAAAGAACACCCCTCCACTTT. It codes for CASRTGERTPLHF. The J gene is TRBJ1-6, the V gene TRBV19; 7 bases match TRBD1. CDR3 length: 13 amino acids. The trim removed 6 bases at V and 11 bases at J, leaving 7 bases unmatched. Looked up from germline, CDR1 is LNHDA and CDR2 is SQIVND (reference sequence).

The rearrangement joins TRBV9 to TRBJ2-1; the match to TRBD2 covers 8 bases. The V segment lost 3 bases and the J segment 2 bases; nucleotides outside the gene matches: 7. This CDR3 region has 16 residues. CDR1 and CDR2 (germline): SGDLS, YYNGEE. In DNA, the CDR3 is TGTGCCAGCAGCGAAGTAGCGGGAATGCCCTACAATGAGCAGTTCTTC. It codes for CASSEVAGMPYNEQFF.

The genes are TRBV5-1 and TRBJ1-4, with 7 bases aligning to TRBD1. The CDR3 runs 15 residues. Losses at the gene ends were 2 bases for V and 7 bases for J; bases not matched to a gene: 8. Germline lookup yields CDR1 SGHRS and CDR2 YFSETQ. DNA for the CDR3: TGCGCCAGCAGCTTTCGAGGGGGCGCGGGTGAAAAACTGTTTTTT. Its translation: CASSFRGGAGEKLFF.

The gene calls are TRBV20-1 and TRBJ2-7, with D unresolved. V lost 4 bases to trimming and J lost 5 bases, with 6 bases between them. Germline V CDR1 and CDR2: DFQATT, SNEGSKA (reference sequence). CDR3 size: 10 residues. The CDR3 DNA reads TGCAGTGCTAAGGAAGACGAGCAGTACTTC. It codes for CSAKEDEQYF.

The chain has TRBV6-1 and TRBJ2-7, with 9 bases lining up with TRBD2. The J segment lost 3 bases and the V segment lost 7 bases, leaving 7 bases of the junction unmatched. The length of the CDR3 is 14 residues. The germline CDR1 and CDR2 sequences are MNHNS and SASEGT. CDR3 nucleotides: TGTGCCAGCAAACTCACTAGCGGGCTCTACGAGCAGTACTTC. This sequence encodes CASKLTSGLYEQYF.